The rows below give T cell receptor beta chains drawn from one sample of a study of blood T cell repertoires in COVID-19. The data were produced by immunoSEQ multiplex PCR, yet TCRdb's version contains in-frame clones alone and is incomplete. The sample contains 200,000 to 300,000 clones, 88% of which appear only once. Sequencing was done on a sample of PBMCs or T cells enriched from blood (not recorded which). These receptors came from a woman in her forties who had been exposed to COVID-19. Each CDR3 is given with its conserved first and last residue. A D gene is named only where the DNA matches it firmly. Part of the rows lack a size; the others show once, few, many or a class for expanded clones.

>-|-|TRBV25-1|TRBJ2-1
CASSERGNEQFF
TGTGCCAGCAGTGAAAGGGGCAATGAGCAGTTCTTC
>-|-|TRBV4-1|TRBJ1-4
CASSQEDTGRFEKLFF
TGCGCCAGCAGCCAAGAGGACACAGGGCGTTTTGAAAAACTGTTTTTT
>-|-|TRBV19|TRBJ1-5
CASQTEYGQPQHF
TGTGCCAGTCAGACAGAATACGGTCAGCCCCAGCATTTT
>-|TRBD1|TRBV2|TRBJ1-5
CASSEALRDSQPQHF
TGTGCCAGCAGTGAAGCGCTTCGGGACAGTCAGCCCCAGCATTTT
>-|TRBD1|TRBV30|TRBJ2-7
CASRDRGRISSYEQYF
TGTGCCTCGCGGGACAGGGGGCGAATTTCCTCCTACGAGCAGTACTTC
>-|-|TRBV7-2|TRBJ2-1
CASSLTGSTSRDEQFF
TGTGCCAGCAGCTTAACTGGGTCCACTAGCAGGGATGAGCAGTTCTTC
>-|TRBD1|TRBV25-1|TRBJ1-2
CASSEQQGEDYGYTF
TGTGCCAGCAGTGAACAGCAGGGGGAAGACTATGGCTACACCTTC
>-|-|TRBV20-1|TRBJ2-1
CSASRDSSHIEQFF
TGCAGTGCTAGTAGGGACTCTTCCCACATTGAGCAGTTCTTC
>once|TRBD2|TRBV19|TRBJ2-1
CATIAGLPGNEQFF
TGTGCCACCATAGCGGGCCTCCCGGGCAATGAGCAGTTCTTC
>-|TRBD1|TRBV9|TRBJ2-7
CASSPRQGHYEQYF
TGTGCCAGCAGCCCCCGACAGGGACACTACGAGCAGTACTTC